Each of the 2 T cell receptor beta chains below was sequenced from the same sample in a study of T cells in Graves' hyperthyroidism and ophthalmopathy. TCR beta CDR3 region amplification was performed from RNA transcripts. First-round RT-PCR with HTBI primers amplified the TCR CDR3 region. One entry per CDR3 protein, called by TCRdb with MiXCR from the multiplex PCR reads. The sample records fewer than 600,000 distinct CDR3 sequences, around 13% being singletons. Specimen: blood. The receptor set was obtained from a woman between 40 and 50 years old with Graves' hyperthyroidism.

The CDR3 reads CASSFRDNQETQYF. CDR3 in DNA: TGTGCCAGCAGCTTCCGGGACAACCAAGAGACCCAGTACTTC. The chain links TRBV7-9 to TRBJ2-5; weak D call: TRBD1 (6 bases). Germline V lookup: CDR1 SEHNR, CDR2 FQNEAQ (reference sequence). The CDR3 loop spans 14 amino acids. Between the trimmed V and J ends, which lost 3 bases and 0 bases, there was a span of 8 bases.

This clonotype was detected ten times or more. The chain employs TRBV20-1 and TRBJ2-7, with D possibly TRBD2 on 5 matching bases. Germline CDR1 DFQATT, CDR2 SNEGSKA (reference sequence). V was pared by 4 bases and J by 3 bases, with 19 bases between. This CDR3 is built from 15 residues. CDR3 protein: CSATPSRVSYYEQYF. The CDR3 DNA reads as TGCAGTGCTACACCGTCGCGGGTGTCCTACTACGAGCAGTACTTC.